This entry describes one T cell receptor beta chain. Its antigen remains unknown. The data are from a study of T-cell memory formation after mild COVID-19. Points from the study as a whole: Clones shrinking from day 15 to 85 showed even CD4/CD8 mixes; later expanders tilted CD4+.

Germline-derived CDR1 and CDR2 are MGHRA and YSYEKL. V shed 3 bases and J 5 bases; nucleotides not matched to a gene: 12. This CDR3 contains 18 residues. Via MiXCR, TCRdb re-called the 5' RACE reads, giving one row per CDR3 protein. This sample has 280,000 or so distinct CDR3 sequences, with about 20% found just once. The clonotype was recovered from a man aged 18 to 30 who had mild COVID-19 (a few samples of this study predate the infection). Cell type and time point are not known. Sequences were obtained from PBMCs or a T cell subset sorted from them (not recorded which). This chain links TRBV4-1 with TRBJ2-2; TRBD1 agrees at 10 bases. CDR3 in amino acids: CASSHPRVRQGATGELFF. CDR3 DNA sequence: TGCGCCAGCAGCCATCCCAGAGTAAGACAGGGGGCTACCGGGGAGCTGTTTTTT.